The 23 T cell receptor beta chains given below trace back to one sample, sequenced in a study of post-analysis software for immune sequencing data (dated by TCRdb to 2015 to 2017). Their antigen targets remain unknown. Preparation of the library involved PCR. The sequencing machine was an Illumina HiSeq 2500. To reduce PCR and sequencing biases, unique molecular identifiers were incorporated into the TCR beta cDNA libraries. Starting from the raw public reads, TCRdb applied fastp trimming at Q25, assembled clones with MiXCR and retained in-frame beta chains. Each entry is one CDR3 protein sequence, shown with its most common DNA and genes. The sample records 650,000 to 900,000 distinct CDR3 sequences, 35% to 55% of which are singletons. Roughly 5.2% of the sample is taken by the ten largest. The research as a whole found: Significantly higher frequencies in patients than in controls were found for five or six TRBV segments, including TRBV5-6, TRBV5-1 and TRBV20-1.

The sample consisted of blood. These receptor sequences come from a girl between 10 and 17 years old with multiple sclerosis.

The chain is built from TRBV4-3 and TRBJ2-3, with 8 bases aligning to TRBD2. This CDR3 is built from 17 residues. V lost 0 bases to trimming and J lost 4 bases; unmatched junction nucleotides: 9. Germline V CDR1 and CDR2: LGHNA, YSLEER. The CDR3 is CASSQDDDGRGADTQYF. The DNA for the CDR3 is TGCGCCAGCAGCCAAGATGACGACGGGAGGGGGGCAGATACGCAGTATTTT.

This clonotype was detected a few times. The chain couples TRBV7-8 to TRBJ1-2; D is possibly TRBD1 (6 bases). CDR1 and CDR2 (germline): SGHVS, FQNEAQ. This CDR3 contains 14 residues. V was clipped by 5 bases and J by 8 bases, with 18 bases between them. CDR3 region: CASSTYNREEGYTF. CDR3 DNA sequence: TGTGCCAGCAGCACCTATAACAGGGAGGAAGGCTACACCTTC. Full variable domain (rest looked up from reference TRBV7-8 and TRBJ1-2): GAGVSQSPRYKVAKRGQDVALRCDPISGHVSLFWYQQALGQGPEFLTYFQNEAQLDKSGLPSDRFFAERPEGSVSTLKIQRTQQEDSAVYLCASSTYNREEGYTFGSGTRLTVV.

This chain connects TRBV6-5 to TRBJ2-4; 12 nucleotides agree with TRBD2. V trimming: 0 bases; J trimming: 7 bases; junction bases outside the gene matches: 1. The length of the CDR3 is 15 residues. The germline V gene has CDR1 MNHEY and CDR2 SVGAGI. CDR3 bases: TGTGCCAGCAGTTACTCCACTAGCGGGAGGAACATTCAGTACTTC. This gives the protein CASSYSTSGRNIQYF.

J is TRBJ2-3 and V is TRBV12-3 or TRBV12-4; 11 bases match TRBD2. The V segment lost 7 bases and the J segment 3 bases; nucleotides outside the gene matches: 6. This CDR3 region has 15 residues. The CDR3 protein is CASKLAGVPTDTQYF. CDR3 bases: TGTGCCAGCAAACTAGCGGGAGTCCCGACAGATACGCAGTATTTT.

The V call is TRBV20-1, the J call TRBJ2-1; 12 positions agree with TRBD2. J was trimmed by 4 bases and V by 2 bases; bases with no gene match: 3. The CDR3 has 15 amino acids. CDR1 DFQATT and CDR2 SNEGSKA come from the germline V gene (reference sequence). CDR3 sequence (DNA): TGCAGTGCTAGAACCGGGACTAGCGGGTACAATGAGCAGTTCTTC. Its protein product is CSARTGTSGYNEQFF.

In this sample, this clonotype turned up a few times. This chain links TRBV20-1 with TRBJ2-3; 12 bases line up with TRBD2. V dropped 0 bases and J dropped 3; count of bases not matched to a gene: 7. The CDR3 length is 17 residues. Per the germline V gene, CDR1 is DFQATT and CDR2 is SNEGSKA (reference sequence). CDR3 residues: CSARDRASGRATDTQYF. DNA for the CDR3: TGCAGTGCTAGAGACAGGGCTAGCGGGAGGGCGACAGATACGCAGTATTTT.

The chain combines TRBV4-3 with TRBJ2-1, with 8 positions matching TRBD2. The CDR3 extends over 14 amino acids. CDR1 and CDR2 (germline): LGHNA, YSLEER. V gave up 2 bases and J gave up 8 bases; unmatched junction bases: 5. The CDR3 DNA is TGCGCCAGCAGCCAACAGCGGGAGACCGATGAGCAGTTCTTC. Its translation: CASSQQRETDEQFF.

This clonotype was seen a few times. This rearrangement joins TRBV7-6 to TRBJ2-7; the D is unclear. Germline-derived CDR1 and CDR2 are SGHVS and FNYEAQ. The germline V and J ends were trimmed by 1 base and 0 bases, with 13 bases remaining between them. The CDR3 length is 16 residues. The CDR3 coding sequence is TGTGCCAGCAGCTTAGTTATAGGGCCGACCTCCTACGAGCAGTACTTC. Translating gives CASSLVIGPTSYEQYF.

The V gene is TRBV7-8, the J gene TRBJ2-5, with 9 nucleotides matching TRBD1. The J segment lost 2 bases and the V segment lost 3 bases, leaving 7 bases of the junction unmatched. Germline values: CDR1 SGHVS, CDR2 FQNEAQ. The CDR3 loop spans 16 amino acids. Here the CDR3 reads CASSFGTGRSQETQYF. Written as DNA, the CDR3 is TGTGCCAGCAGCTTCGGGACAGGGAGGTCGCAAGAGACCCAGTACTTC.

This clonotype was detected only a few times. V is TRBV30 and J is TRBJ1-2; D is possibly TRBD1 (6 bases). Germline-derived CDR1 and CDR2 are GTSNPN and SVGIG (reference sequence). This CDR3 is 13 amino acids long. Between the trimmed V and J ends, which lost 5 bases and 4 bases, there was a span of 14 bases. CDR3 nucleotides: TGTGCCTGGGGGGGCGGAGGGGGCTATGGCTACACCTTC. Amino acids: CAWGGGGGYGYTF.

The chain recombines TRBV10-1 with TRBJ2-7; TRBD1 or TRBD2 may be the D gene (7 bases each). CDR1 and CDR2 from the germline V gene are WNHNN and SYGVQD (reference sequence). Between the trimmed V and J ends, which lost 8 bases and 2 bases, there was a span of 28 bases. The CDR3 runs to 18 residues. The CDR3 sequence: CASLHRGDSPIIAYEQYF. The CDR3, as DNA: TGCGCCAGCCTCCACCGGGGGGACAGCCCCATTATAGCCTACGAGCAGTACTTC.

This clonotype was observed a few times. The chain is built from TRBV20-1 and TRBJ1-6, with a tentative D call TRBD1 (6 bases). From germline, CDR1 is DFQATT and CDR2 SNEGSKA (reference sequence). The CDR3 has 13 residues. Trimming left V 0 bases short and J 12 bases short, with 12 bases between. CDR3 sequence reads: CSARDSKGGPLHF. The DNA of the CDR3 is TGCAGTGCTAGAGACAGCAAGGGGGGACCCCTCCACTTT.

This clonotype was detected only a few times. The chain employs TRBV11-2 and TRBJ2-3; the D call may be TRBD1 or TRBD2 (6 bases each). The CDR3 spans 15 residues. V lost 1 base and J lost 6, with 14 bases in between. CDR1 is SGHAT and CDR2 is FQNNGV in the germline V gene. This chain's CDR3 is CASSLVGGEGDTQYF. The CDR3 DNA reads TGTGCCAGCAGCTTAGTGGGGGGCGAAGGGGATACGCAGTATTTT.

This clonotype was counted only a few times. The chain combines TRBV6-9 with TRBJ2-3; D is unresolved. Germline CDR1 is MNHGY and CDR2 is SVAAGI. The CDR3 has 12 amino acids. V was cut by 2 bases and J by 7 bases, with 7 bases left in between. The CDR3 loop is CASSYTWNTQYF. The CDR3 DNA is TGTGCCAGCAGTTATACGTGGAATACGCAGTATTTT.

This clonotype showed up just a few times. The chain couples TRBV6-5 to TRBJ2-1, with TRBD2 matching 9 bases. The V segment lost 7 bases and the J segment 3 bases; nucleotides outside the gene matches: 10. CDR1 is MNHEY and CDR2 is SVGAGI in the germline V gene. The CDR3 consists of 16 residues. Here the CDR3 DNA reads TGTGCCAGCATGGGGCTAGCGGGAAGGGGCTACAATGAGCAGTTCTTC. Its protein is CASMGLAGRGYNEQFF.

This chain connects TRBV4-3 to TRBJ2-7; 7 nucleotides agree with TRBD2. The J call could be wrong; TRBJ2-5 is a better fit for the DNA end. Germline assignment: CDR1 LGHNA and CDR2 YSLEER. The CDR3 is 15 amino acids. CDR3 amino acids: CASSQEGGPGETQYF. CDR3 in DNA: TGCGCCAGCAGCCAAGAGGGAGGGCCGGGGGAGACCCAGTACTTC.

The sample holds a few counts of this clonotype. This rearrangement joins TRBV7-9 to TRBJ2-7; TRBD1 might be the D (6 bases). CDR3 length: 14 residues. Deletions cut 4 bases from V and 3 bases from J, with 13 bases between. Per the germline V gene, CDR1 is SEHNR and CDR2 is FQNEAQ (reference sequence). In DNA, the CDR3 is TGTGCCAGCAGCTCCCGGGACAATGTCTACGAGCAGTACTTC. Translating gives CASSSRDNVYEQYF. The complete variable domain, with remaining parts taken from reference TRBV7-9 and TRBJ2-7, reads DTGVSQNPRHKITKRGQNVTFRCDPISEHNRLYWYRQTLGQGPEFLTYFQNEAQLEKSRLLSDRFSAERPKGSFSTLEIQRTEQGDSAMYLCASSSRDNVYEQYFGPGTRLTVT.

This clonotype has just a few counts. The chain recombines TRBV27 with TRBJ2-5, with D tentatively TRBD1 or TRBD2 (6 bases each). Gene TRBJ2-7 matches the end of the DNA better, so the J call may be wrong. The length of the CDR3 is 16 residues. The V gene's germline CDR1 is MNHEY and CDR2 SMNVEV (reference sequence). CDR3 loop: CASSLGGGGTLYEQYF. CDR3 bases: TGTGCCAGCAGTTTGGGGGGCGGTGGGACTCTTTACGAGCAGTACTTC.

This clonotype has only a few counts. The chain uses TRBV5-6 and TRBJ2-1; D unresolved. CDR1 is SGHDT, CDR2 YYEEEE, per germline. CDR3 size: 11 residues. Trimming took off 3 bases at V and 9 bases at J, with 7 bases between the two ends. CDR3 amino acids: CASSSISEQFF. The CDR3 bases are TGTGCCAGCAGCTCTATCAGTGAGCAGTTCTTC.

In its sample, this clonotype was seen a few times. This chain connects TRBV7-3 to TRBJ2-1, with TRBD2 matching 13 bases. The CDR3 length is 16 residues. Trimming took 2 bases from V and 7 from J; bases not matched to a gene: 5. Germline loops: CDR1 SGHTA, CDR2 FQGTGA. For the CDR3, the DNA is TGTGCCAGCAGCTTATATCCGACTAGCGGGGGGAATGAGCAGTTCTTC. Its translation is CASSLYPTSGGNEQFF.

The rearrangement uses TRBV29-1 and TRBJ1-2, with D hard to call. Germline V CDR1 and CDR2: SQVTM, ANQGSEA. Trimming removed 4 bases from V and 7 bases from J, with 10 bases in between. The CDR3 spans 11 residues. The CDR3 DNA is TGCAGCGTTGGGGCGGATGGTGGCTACACCTTC. It codes for CSVGADGGYTF.

V and J are TRBV9 and TRBJ2-3; D is perhaps TRBD2 (6 bases). This CDR3 region has 19 residues. Trimming took 0 bases from V and 1 from J, leaving 21 bases between them. Germline V gene lookup returns CDR1 SGDLS and CDR2 YYNGEE. Here the CDR3 reads CASSVEGSGGPSGTDTQYF. The CDR3 DNA is TGTGCCAGCAGCGTAGAAGGTAGCGGAGGGCCGTCGGGCACAGATACGCAGTATTTT.

This clonotype was seen a few times. The J gene is TRBJ2-3, the V gene TRBV2, with 14 nucleotides matching TRBD2. The CDR3 contains 19 residues. The V gene's germline CDR1 is SNHLY and CDR2 FYNNEI. The V and J ends lost 4 bases and 3 bases, in that order; junction bases with no gene match: 12. The CDR3: CASSGDEAGTSGSTDTQYF. DNA of the CDR3: TGTGCCAGCAGTGGCGACGAAGCCGGGACTAGCGGGAGTACAGATACGCAGTATTTT. The full variable domain, with the rest looked up from reference TRBV2 and TRBJ2-3, is EPEVTQTPSHQVTQMGQEVILRCVPISNHLYFYWYRQILGQKVEFLVSFYNNEISEKSEIFDDQFSVERPDGSNFTLKIRSTKLEDSAMYFCASSGDEAGTSGSTDTQYFGPGTRLTVL.